Listed here are 19 T cell receptor beta chains from one sample, sequenced in a study of blood T cell repertoires in COVID-19. The data were produced by immunoSEQ multiplex PCR, yet TCRdb's version contains in-frame clones alone and is incomplete. Of roughly 260,000 clones listed, about nine tenths are singletons. The sample was peripheral blood. These receptors were taken from a woman aged 25-40 years with COVID-19, enrolled during active disease.

This clone has only one observation. The chain recombines TRBV9 with TRBJ2-1, with 10 bases that match TRBD2. V gave up 0 bases and J gave up 9 bases; unmatched junction bases: 12. Germline CDR1 SGDLS, CDR2 YYNGEE. The length of the CDR3 is 17 residues. CDR3 amino acids: CASSVGTSGFGGTEQFF. In DNA form, the CDR3 reads TGTGCCAGCAGCGTAGGGACTAGCGGATTCGGGGGCACTGAGCAGTTCTTC.

In this sample, this clone turned up a few times. The chain has TRBV13 and TRBJ1-5; D ambiguous. Germline V lookup: CDR1 PRHDT, CDR2 FYEKMQ (reference sequence). This CDR3 has 12 residues. The V end lost 5 bases, the J end lost 6 bases, and 8 bases lay between the germline ends. The DNA of the CDR3 is TGTGCCAGCAGCCTGAAGAGTCAGCCCCAGCATTTT. Its translation is CASSLKSQPQHF.

For the CDR3, the DNA is TGTGCCAGCCTAAGGTCGTCGGGGGGCGAAGGGACAGATACGCAGTATTTT. Translation: CASLRSSGGEGTDTQYF. The chain links TRBV28 to TRBJ2-3, with TRBD2 as a possible D gene (7 bases). The V end lost 8 bases, the J end lost 3 bases, and 24 bases lay between the germline ends. Germline loops: CDR1 MDHEN, CDR2 SYDVKM. This CDR3 has 17 residues.

The J gene is TRBJ2-1, the V gene TRBV5-5; 10 nucleotides match TRBD1. The V segment lost 2 bases and the J segment 2 bases; nucleotides outside the gene matches: 7. The germline CDR1 and CDR2 sequences are SGHKS and YYEKEE (reference sequence). This CDR3 spans 17 amino acids. CDR3 protein: CASSFGPGQGTYNEQFF. CDR3 DNA sequence: TGTGCCAGCAGCTTTGGCCCGGGACAGGGGACCTACAATGAGCAGTTCTTC.

The rearrangement joins TRBV3-1 (or the pseudogene TRBV3-2) to TRBJ2-1, with 10 bases lining up with TRBD1. The CDR3 consists of 15 residues. Germline CDR1 LGHDT, CDR2 YNNKEL (reference sequence). V was pared by 5 bases and J by 5 bases, with 6 bases of the junction left unmatched. CDR3 nucleotides: TGTGCCAGCAGCTCAAGGGACAGGGGCGACAATGAGCAGTTCTTC. Its translation is CASSSRDRGDNEQFF.

This chain uses TRBV28 with TRBJ1-6, with D possibly TRBD1 on 6 matching bases. V lost 5 bases to trimming and J lost 9 bases, with 20 bases between them. The CDR3 is 16 amino acids. Germline V gives CDR1 MDHEN, CDR2 SYDVKM. The CDR3 loop reads CASSLALLGASSPLHF. The CDR3 nucleotides are TGTGCCAGCAGTCTAGCCCTCCTGGGGGCGAGTTCACCCCTCCACTTT. The full variable domain, completed using reference TRBV28 and TRBJ1-6, is DVKVTQSSRYLVKRTGEKVFLECVQDMDHENMFWYRQDPGLGLRLIYFSYDVKMKEKGDIPEGYSVSREKKERFSLILESASTNQTSMYLCASSLALLGASSPLHFGNGTRLTVT.

There are a few counts of this clone. Other DNA sequences in this specimen translate into the identical CDR3. This sequence joins TRBV6-5 and TRBJ1-4, with 7 bases that match TRBD1. This CDR3 is built from 15 residues. CDR1 MNHEY and CDR2 SVGAGI come from the germline V gene. J lost 5 bases, V lost 0 bases, and 3 bases had no gene match. DNA for the CDR3: TGTGCCAGCAGTTACTCCGGGACAGTAAATGAAAAACTGTTTTTT. The encoded protein is CASSYSGTVNEKLFF.

The chain is built from TRBV28 and TRBJ2-7; 11 nucleotides line up with TRBD2. CDR1 is MDHEN and CDR2 is SYDVKM in the germline V gene. J gave up 3 bases and V 7 bases, and 8 bases lay outside the gene matches. CDR3 size: 15 residues. As DNA, the CDR3 is TGTGCCAGCAAGGGGGGACTAGCGGATAGCTACGAGCAGTACTTC. This sequence encodes CASKGGLADSYEQYF.

In its sample, this clone was seen a few times. CDR3 amino acids: CASSSLIKGDYGYTF. CDR3 DNA sequence: TGTGCCAGCAGCTCTCTAATCAAGGGAGACTATGGCTACACCTTC. This sequence joins TRBV7-9 and TRBJ1-2; D ambiguous. Deletions cut 4 bases from V and 3 bases from J, with 15 bases between. The CDR3 runs 15 residues. Germline CDR1 reads SEHNR; CDR2 reads FQNEAQ (reference sequence).

This clone was found a few times. The rearrangement uses TRBV29-1 and TRBJ1-1, with unresolved D. Deletions cut 4 bases from V and 1 base from J, with 7 bases between. The CDR3 extends over 12 amino acids. Looked up from germline, CDR1 is SQVTM and CDR2 is ANQGSEA. The CDR3: CSVGRRNTEAFF. The CDR3 nucleotides are TGCAGCGTTGGACGGAGGAACACTGAAGCTTTCTTT.

The chain couples TRBV5-1 to TRBJ2-1; TRBD2 matches at 7 bases. Germline-derived CDR1 and CDR2 are SGHRS and YFSETQ. The J segment lost 0 bases and the V segment lost 0 bases, leaving 12 bases of the junction unmatched. The CDR3 has 19 residues. The CDR3 region is CASSLGLWLAVHSYNEQFF. The CDR3 nucleotides read TGCGCCAGCAGCTTGGGTCTATGGCTAGCGGTTCACTCCTACAATGAGCAGTTCTTC. The full variable domain, its missing parts supplied by reference TRBV5-1 and TRBJ2-1, is KAGVTQTPRYLIKTRGQQVTLSCSPISGHRSVSWYQQTPGQGLQFLFEYFSETQRNKGNFPGRFSGRQFSNSRSEMNVSTLELGDSALYLCASSLGLWLAVHSYNEQFFGPGTRLTVL.

The rearrangement uses TRBV19 and TRBJ2-5, with 9 bases identical to TRBD1. V was pared by 5 bases and J by 5 bases, with 6 bases of the junction left unmatched. This CDR3 is 14 amino acids long. Germline V CDR1 and CDR2: LNHDA, SQIVND (reference sequence). The CDR3 nucleotides read TGTGCCAGTAGTTCGAGGACAGGGGAGGAGACCCAGTACTTC. It specifies CASSSRTGEETQYF.

This clone has only one observation. The rearrangement joins TRBV29-1 to TRBJ1-1; possibly TRBD1 for D (5 bases). The V and J ends lost 3 bases and 3 bases respectively, with 8 bases between them. The CDR3 loop spans 12 amino acids. Per germline, CDR1 SQVTM and CDR2 ANQGSEA. The CDR3 coding sequence is TGCAGCGTTGAGGGAGGGGACACTGAAGCTTTCTTT. Translating it yields CSVEGGDTEAFF.

As to this clone: This CDR3 is also generated by other DNA sequences in the sample. The V and J genes are TRBV9 and TRBJ2-7; 12 bases are shared with TRBD2. Germline CDR1 is SGDLS and CDR2 is YYNGEE. The CDR3 is 14 amino acids. J gave up 3 bases and V 2 bases, and 0 bases lay outside the gene matches. The CDR3 DNA sequence: TGTGCCAGCAGCGTGGGACTAGCGGGCTACGAGCAGTACTTC. Protein product: CASSVGLAGYEQYF.

The chain combines TRBV6-5 with TRBJ1-2; 10 nucleotides agree with TRBD1. Germline V gives CDR1 MNHEY, CDR2 SVGAGI. This CDR3 is 15 amino acids long. Losses at the gene ends were 2 bases for V and 4 bases for J; bases not matched to a gene: 4. In DNA form, the CDR3 reads TGTGCCAGCAGTTACGGACAGGGGGATACCTATGGCTACACCTTC. The encoded protein is CASSYGQGDTYGYTF.

The V and J genes are TRBV2 and TRBJ2-2; the D gene is possibly TRBD1 (5 bases). Trimming removed 9 bases from V and 0 bases from J, with 8 bases in between. CDR1 and CDR2 from the germline V gene are SNHLY and FYNNEI. CDR3 length: 13 amino acids. CDR3 region: CARGHPNTGELFF. The CDR3, as DNA: TGTGCCAGAGGACACCCGAACACCGGGGAGCTGTTTTTT.

This rearrangement joins TRBV7-9 to TRBJ2-7, with D perhaps matching TRBD1 (6 bases). This CDR3 is 14 amino acids long. Between the trimmed V and J ends, which lost 5 bases and 4 bases, there was a span of 15 bases. The germline gives CDR1 SEHNR, CDR2 FQNEAQ (reference sequence). The CDR3 region is CASSLGDKGYEQYF. The CDR3 DNA sequence: TGTGCCAGCAGCCTCGGGGACAAGGGATACGAGCAGTACTTC.

The CDR3 loop reads CASSLQGLGNTIYF. In nucleotides, the CDR3 is TGTGCCAGCAGCTTACAGGGGTTGGGAAACACCATATATTTT. V usage is TRBV7-9 and J usage is TRBJ1-3, with a weak D call TRBD1 (6 bases). The length of the CDR3 is 14 residues. Trimming removed 2 bases from V and 4 bases from J, with 9 bases in between. The germline V gene has CDR1 SEHNR and CDR2 FQNEAQ (reference sequence). The complete variable domain, with remaining parts taken from reference TRBV7-9 and TRBJ1-3, reads DTGVSQNPRHKITKRGQNVTFRCDPISEHNRLYWYRQTLGQGPEFLTYFQNEAQLEKSRLLSDRFSAERPKGSFSTLEIQRTEQGDSAMYLCASSLQGLGNTIYFGEGSWLTVV.

This chain connects TRBV2 to TRBJ1-1; TRBD1 might be the D (6 bases). V lost 8 bases and J lost 5, with 18 bases in between. CDR1 is SNHLY and CDR2 is FYNNEI in the germline V gene. CDR3 length: 14 amino acids. CDR3 DNA sequence: TGTGCCAGCCCCACCGGACAGCTCTGGACTGAAGCTTTCTTT. Its protein product is CASPTGQLWTEAFF. The complete variable domain, with remaining parts taken from reference TRBV2 and TRBJ1-1, reads EPEVTQTPSHQVTQMGQEVILRCVPISNHLYFYWYRQILGQKVEFLVSFYNNEISEKSEIFDDQFSVERPDGSNFTLKIRSTKLEDSAMYFCASPTGQLWTEAFFGQGTRLTVV.